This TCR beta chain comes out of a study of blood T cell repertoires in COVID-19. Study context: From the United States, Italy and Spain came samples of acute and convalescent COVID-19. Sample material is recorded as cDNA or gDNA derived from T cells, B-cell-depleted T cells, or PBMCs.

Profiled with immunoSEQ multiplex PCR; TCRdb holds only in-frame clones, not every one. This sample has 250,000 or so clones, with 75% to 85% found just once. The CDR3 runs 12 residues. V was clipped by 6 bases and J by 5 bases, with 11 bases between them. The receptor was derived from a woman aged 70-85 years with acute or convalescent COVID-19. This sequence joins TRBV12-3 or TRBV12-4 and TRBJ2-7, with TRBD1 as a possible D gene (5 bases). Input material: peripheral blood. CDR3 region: CASRPEGDEQYF. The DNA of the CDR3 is TGTGCCAGCAGACCCGAAGGGGACGAGCAGTACTTC.